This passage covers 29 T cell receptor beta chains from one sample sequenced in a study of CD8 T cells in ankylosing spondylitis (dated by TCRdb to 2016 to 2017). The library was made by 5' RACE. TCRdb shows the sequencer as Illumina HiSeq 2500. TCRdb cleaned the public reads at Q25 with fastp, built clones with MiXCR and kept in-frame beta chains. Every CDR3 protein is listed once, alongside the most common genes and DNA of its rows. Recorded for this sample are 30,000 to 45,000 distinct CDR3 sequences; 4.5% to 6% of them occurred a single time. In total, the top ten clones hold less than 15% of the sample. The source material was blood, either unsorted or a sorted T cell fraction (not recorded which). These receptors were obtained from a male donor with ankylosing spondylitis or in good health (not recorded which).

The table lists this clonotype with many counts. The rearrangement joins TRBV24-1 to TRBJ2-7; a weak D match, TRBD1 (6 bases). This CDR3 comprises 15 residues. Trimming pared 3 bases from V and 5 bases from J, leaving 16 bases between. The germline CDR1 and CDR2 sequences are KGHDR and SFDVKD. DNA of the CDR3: TGTGCCACCAGTGATCCGAGGGCACACAGGGACGAGCAGTACTTC. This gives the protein CATSDPRAHRDEQYF.

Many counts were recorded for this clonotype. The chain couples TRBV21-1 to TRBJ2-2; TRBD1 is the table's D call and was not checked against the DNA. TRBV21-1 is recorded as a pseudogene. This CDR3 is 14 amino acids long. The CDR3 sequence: CASSPGKRTGELFF. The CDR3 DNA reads TGTGCCAGCAGCCCGGGAAAAAGAACCGGGGAGCTGTTTTTT.

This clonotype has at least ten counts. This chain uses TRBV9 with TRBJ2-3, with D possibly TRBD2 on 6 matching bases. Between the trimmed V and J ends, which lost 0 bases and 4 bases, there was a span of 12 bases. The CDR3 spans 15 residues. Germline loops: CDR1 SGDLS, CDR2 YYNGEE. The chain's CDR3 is CASSVALTGADTQYF. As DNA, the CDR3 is TGTGCCAGCAGCGTAGCTCTGACGGGGGCAGATACGCAGTATTTT.

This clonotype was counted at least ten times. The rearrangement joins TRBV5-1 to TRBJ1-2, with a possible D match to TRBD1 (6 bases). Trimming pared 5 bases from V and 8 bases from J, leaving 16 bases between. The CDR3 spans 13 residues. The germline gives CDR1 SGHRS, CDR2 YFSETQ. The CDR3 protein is CASSLTGERGYTF. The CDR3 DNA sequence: TGCGCCAGCAGTTTGACAGGAGAACGGGGCTACACCTTC.

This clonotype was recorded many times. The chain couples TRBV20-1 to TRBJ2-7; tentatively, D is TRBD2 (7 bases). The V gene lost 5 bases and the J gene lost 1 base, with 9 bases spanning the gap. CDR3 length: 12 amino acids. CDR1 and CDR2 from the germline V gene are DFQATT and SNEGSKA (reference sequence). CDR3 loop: CSAGRGSYEQYF. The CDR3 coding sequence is TGCAGTGCTGGGAGGGGGTCCTACGAGCAGTACTTC.

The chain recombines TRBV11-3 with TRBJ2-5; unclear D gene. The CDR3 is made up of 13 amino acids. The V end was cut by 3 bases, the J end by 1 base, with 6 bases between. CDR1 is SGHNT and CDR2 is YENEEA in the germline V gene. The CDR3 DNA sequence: TGTGCCAGCAGCTTGGACGCCCAAGAGACCCAGTACTTC. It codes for CASSLDAQETQYF.

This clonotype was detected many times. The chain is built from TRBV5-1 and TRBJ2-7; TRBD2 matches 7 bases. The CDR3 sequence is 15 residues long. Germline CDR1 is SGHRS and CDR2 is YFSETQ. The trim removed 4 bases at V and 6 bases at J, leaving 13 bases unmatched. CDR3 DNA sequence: TGCGCCAGCAGCCGAGGCGGGGAGGGTTCCCCCGAGCAGTACTTC. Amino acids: CASSRGGEGSPEQYF.

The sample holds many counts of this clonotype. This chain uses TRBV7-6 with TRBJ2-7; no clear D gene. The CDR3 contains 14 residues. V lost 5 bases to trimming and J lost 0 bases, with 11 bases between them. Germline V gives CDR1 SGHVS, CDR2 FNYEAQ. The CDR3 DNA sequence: TGTGCCAGCAGCCACCCCGTTAACTCCTACGAGCAGTACTTC. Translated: CASSHPVNSYEQYF.

The chain's CDR3 is CSVEVGQGETQYF. Written as DNA, the CDR3 is TGCAGCGTTGAAGTGGGCCAGGGGGAGACCCAGTACTTC. V and J are TRBV29-1 and TRBJ2-5; weak D call: TRBD1 (6 bases). This CDR3 is built from 13 residues. Germline V gene lookup returns CDR1 SQVTM and CDR2 ANQGSEA. The germline V and J ends were trimmed by 1 base and 5 bases, with 11 bases remaining between them.

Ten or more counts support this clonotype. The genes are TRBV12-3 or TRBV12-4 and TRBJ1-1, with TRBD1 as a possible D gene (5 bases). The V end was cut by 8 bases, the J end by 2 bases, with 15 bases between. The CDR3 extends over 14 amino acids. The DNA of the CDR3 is TGTGCCAGCGCTCAGGGAGTGACCAACACTGAAGCTTTCTTT. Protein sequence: CASAQGVTNTEAFF.

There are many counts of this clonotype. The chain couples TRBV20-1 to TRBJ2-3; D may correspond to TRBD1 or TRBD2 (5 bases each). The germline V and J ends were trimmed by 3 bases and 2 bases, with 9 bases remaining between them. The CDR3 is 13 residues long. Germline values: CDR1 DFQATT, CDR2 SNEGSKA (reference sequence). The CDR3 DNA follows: TGCAGTGCTAGCGGGACCCCCACAGATACGCAGTATTTT. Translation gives CSASGTPTDTQYF.

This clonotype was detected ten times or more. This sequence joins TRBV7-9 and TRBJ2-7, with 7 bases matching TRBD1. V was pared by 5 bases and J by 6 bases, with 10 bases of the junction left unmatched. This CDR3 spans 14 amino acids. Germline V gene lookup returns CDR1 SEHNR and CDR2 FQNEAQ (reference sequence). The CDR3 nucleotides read TGTGCCAGCAGCCGAGGGGGCGCGTTCTCCGAGCAGTACTTC. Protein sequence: CASSRGGAFSEQYF.

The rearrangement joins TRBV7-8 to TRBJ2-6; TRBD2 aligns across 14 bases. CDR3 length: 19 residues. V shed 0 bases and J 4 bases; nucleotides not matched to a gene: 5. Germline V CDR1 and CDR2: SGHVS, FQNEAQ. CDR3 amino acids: CASSLAGLAGASGANVLTF. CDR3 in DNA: TGTGCCAGCAGCTTAGCGGGACTAGCGGGAGCTTCCGGGGCCAACGTCCTGACTTTC.

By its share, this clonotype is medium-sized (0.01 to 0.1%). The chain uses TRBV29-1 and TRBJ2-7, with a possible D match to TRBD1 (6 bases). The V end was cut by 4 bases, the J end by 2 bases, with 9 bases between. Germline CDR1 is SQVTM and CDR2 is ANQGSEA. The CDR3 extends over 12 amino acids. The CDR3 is CSVAGDAYEQYF. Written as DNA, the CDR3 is TGCAGCGTTGCAGGGGACGCCTACGAGCAGTACTTC.

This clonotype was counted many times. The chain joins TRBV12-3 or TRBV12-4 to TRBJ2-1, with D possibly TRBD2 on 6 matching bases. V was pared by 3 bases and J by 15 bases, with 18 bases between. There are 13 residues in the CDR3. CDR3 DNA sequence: TGTGCCAGCAGTTTTTCTAGTCGGCGGGGCTGGTTCTTC. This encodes CASSFSSRRGWFF.

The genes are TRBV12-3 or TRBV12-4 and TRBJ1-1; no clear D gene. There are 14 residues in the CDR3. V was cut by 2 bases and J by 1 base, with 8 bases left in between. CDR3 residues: CASSLMAGNTEAFF. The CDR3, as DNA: TGTGCCAGCAGTTTAATGGCAGGGAACACTGAAGCTTTCTTT.

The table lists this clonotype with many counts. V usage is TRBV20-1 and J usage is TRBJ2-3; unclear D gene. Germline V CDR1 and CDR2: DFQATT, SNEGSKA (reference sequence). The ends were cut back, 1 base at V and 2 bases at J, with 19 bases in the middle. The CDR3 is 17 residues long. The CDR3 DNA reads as TGCAGTGCTAGAGTTTTTCGCCCACCTGACCCCACAGATACGCAGTATTTT. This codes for CSARVFRPPDPTDTQYF.

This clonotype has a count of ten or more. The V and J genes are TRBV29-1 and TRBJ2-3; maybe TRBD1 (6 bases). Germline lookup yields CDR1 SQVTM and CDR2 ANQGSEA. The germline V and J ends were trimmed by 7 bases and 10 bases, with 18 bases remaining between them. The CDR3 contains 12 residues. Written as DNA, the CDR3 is TGCAGCGCCGGGACAAACGACGGGCCGCAGTATTTT. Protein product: CSAGTNDGPQYF.

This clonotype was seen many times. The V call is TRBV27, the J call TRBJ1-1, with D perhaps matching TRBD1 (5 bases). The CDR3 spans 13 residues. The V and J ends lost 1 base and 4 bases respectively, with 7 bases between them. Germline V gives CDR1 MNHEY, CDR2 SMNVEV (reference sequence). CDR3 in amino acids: CASSLYGTTEAFF. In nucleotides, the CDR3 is TGTGCCAGCAGTTTATACGGGACCACTGAAGCTTTCTTT.

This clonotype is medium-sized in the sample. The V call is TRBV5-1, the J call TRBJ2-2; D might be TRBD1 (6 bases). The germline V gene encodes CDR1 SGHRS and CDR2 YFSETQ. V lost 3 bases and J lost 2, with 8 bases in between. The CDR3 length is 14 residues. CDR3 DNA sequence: TGCGCCAGCAGCTCCGGGACAAACACCGGGGAGCTGTTTTTT. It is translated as CASSSGTNTGELFF.

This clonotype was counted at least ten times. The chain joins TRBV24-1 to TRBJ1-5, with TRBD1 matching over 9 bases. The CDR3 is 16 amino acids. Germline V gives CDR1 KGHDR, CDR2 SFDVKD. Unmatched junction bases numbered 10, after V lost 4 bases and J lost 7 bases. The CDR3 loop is CATSEGQGRVGQPQHF. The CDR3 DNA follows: TGTGCCACCAGTGAGGGACAGGGTCGGGTCGGCCAGCCCCAGCATTTT.

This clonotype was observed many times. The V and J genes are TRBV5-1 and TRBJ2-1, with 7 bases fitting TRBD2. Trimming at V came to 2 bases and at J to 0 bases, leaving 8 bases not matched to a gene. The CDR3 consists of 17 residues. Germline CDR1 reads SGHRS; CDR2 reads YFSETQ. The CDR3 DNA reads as TGCGCCAGCAGCTTCCATAGCGGGCAGAGCTCCTACAATGAGCAGTTCTTC. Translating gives CASSFHSGQSSYNEQFF.

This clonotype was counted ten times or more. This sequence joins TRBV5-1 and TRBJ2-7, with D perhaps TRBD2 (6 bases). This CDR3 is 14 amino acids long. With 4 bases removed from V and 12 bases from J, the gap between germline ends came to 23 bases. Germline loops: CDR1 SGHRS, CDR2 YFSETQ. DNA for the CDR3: TGCGCCAGCAGCCAAAATTCAGGGACGGGGGTAAGGTACTTC. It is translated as CASSQNSGTGVRYF.

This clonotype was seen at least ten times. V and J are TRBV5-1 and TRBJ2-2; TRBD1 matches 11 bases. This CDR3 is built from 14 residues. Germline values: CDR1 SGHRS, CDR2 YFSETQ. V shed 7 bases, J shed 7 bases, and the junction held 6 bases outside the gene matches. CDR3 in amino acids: CASGGQGAGGELFF. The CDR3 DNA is TGCGCCAGCGGAGGACAGGGGGCCGGCGGGGAGCTGTTTTTT.

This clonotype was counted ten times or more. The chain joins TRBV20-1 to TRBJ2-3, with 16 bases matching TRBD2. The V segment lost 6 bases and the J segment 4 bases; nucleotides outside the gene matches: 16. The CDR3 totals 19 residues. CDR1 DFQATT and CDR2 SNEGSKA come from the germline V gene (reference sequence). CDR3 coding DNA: TGCAGTGCGGAACCTACCGGGACTAGCGGGGGGGTGTTGGCAGATACGCAGTATTTT. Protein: CSAEPTGTSGGVLADTQYF.

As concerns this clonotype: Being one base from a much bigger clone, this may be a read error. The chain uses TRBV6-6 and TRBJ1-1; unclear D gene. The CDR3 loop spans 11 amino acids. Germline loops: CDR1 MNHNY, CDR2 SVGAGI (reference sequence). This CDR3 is CASSYLAEDFF. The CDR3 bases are TGTGCCAGCAGTTACCTGGCTGAAGATTTCTTT.

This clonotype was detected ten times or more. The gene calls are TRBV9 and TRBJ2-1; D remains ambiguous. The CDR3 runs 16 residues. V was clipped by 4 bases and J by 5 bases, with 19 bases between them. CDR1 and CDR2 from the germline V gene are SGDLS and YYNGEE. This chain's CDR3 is CASSPHWEWIDNEQFF. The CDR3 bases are TGTGCCAGCAGCCCCCATTGGGAATGGATAGACAATGAGCAGTTCTTC.

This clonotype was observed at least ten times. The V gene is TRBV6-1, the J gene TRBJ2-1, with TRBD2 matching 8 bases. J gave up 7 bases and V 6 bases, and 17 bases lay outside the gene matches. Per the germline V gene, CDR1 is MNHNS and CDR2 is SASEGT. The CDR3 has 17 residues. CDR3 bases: TGTGCCAGCAGCTCTTCGTTAGCGGGGTTCGCATTGAATGAGCAGTTCTTC. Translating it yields CASSSSLAGFALNEQFF.

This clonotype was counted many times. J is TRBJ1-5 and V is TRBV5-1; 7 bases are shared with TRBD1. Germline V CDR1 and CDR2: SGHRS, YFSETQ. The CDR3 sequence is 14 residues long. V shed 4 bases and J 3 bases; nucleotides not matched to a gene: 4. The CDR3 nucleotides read TGCGCCAGCAGCGAGGGGGCCTTCAATCAGCCCCAGCATTTT. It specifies CASSEGAFNQPQHF.